These 6 T cell receptor beta chains were all obtained from the same sample, sequenced in a study of blood T cell repertoires in COVID-19. Sequencing was performed with immunoSEQ multiplex PCR; in TCRdb, only in-frame clones are kept and a portion is missing. This table holds under 100,000 clones, around 82% found once. Material: peripheral blood. The source is a woman of 80 years or more with COVID-19, enrolled during active disease.

This rearrangement joins TRBV3-1 (or the pseudogene TRBV3-2) to TRBJ2-2, with 8 bases identical to TRBD1. V lost 3 bases, J lost 3 bases, and 9 bases stayed unmatched. The length of the CDR3 is 17 residues. CDR1 LGHDT and CDR2 YNNKEL come from the germline V gene (reference sequence). CDR3 loop: CASSHNRGSGDTGELFF. CDR3 DNA: TGTGCCAGCAGCCATAACAGGGGGAGTGGGGACACCGGGGAGCTGTTTTTT.

The chain employs TRBV11-3 and TRBJ2-7; a weak D match, TRBD2 (6 bases). Germline-derived CDR1 and CDR2 are SGHNT and YENEEA. CDR3 length: 15 amino acids. V was clipped by 1 base and J by 1 base, with 11 bases between them. The CDR3 nucleotides read TGTGCCAGCAGCTTAGGATCCGGGGGTTCCTACGAGCAGTACTTC. It yields the protein CASSLGSGGSYEQYF.

This chain joins TRBV28 and TRBJ1-1, with D perhaps matching TRBD1 (6 bases). V was trimmed by 7 bases and J by 0 bases, leaving 15 bases between them. The CDR3 covers 15 residues. Germline CDR1 is MDHEN and CDR2 is SYDVKM. The CDR3 reads CASKEGGGMNTEAFF. As DNA, the CDR3 is TGTGCCAGCAAGGAGGGAGGGGGGATGAACACTGAAGCTTTCTTT.

This clone was observed a single time. The genes are TRBV27 and TRBJ1-1, with D hard to call. Trimming left V 5 bases short and J 3 bases short, with 13 bases between. Germline V lookup: CDR1 MNHEY, CDR2 SMNVEV (reference sequence). There are 14 residues in the CDR3. CDR3 in amino acids: CASSRAAAYTEAFF. The DNA for the CDR3 is TGTGCCAGCAGTCGAGCCGCGGCGTACACTGAAGCTTTCTTT.

The chain couples TRBV7-9 to TRBJ2-5; D perhaps matches TRBD1 (7 bases). The length of the CDR3 is 14 residues. Germline lookup yields CDR1 SEHNR and CDR2 FQNEAQ (reference sequence). V was pared by 11 bases and J by 10 bases, with 26 bases between. CDR3: CAGSQVAARGDQYF. DNA of the CDR3: TGTGCCGGATCTCAGGTGGCTGCCAGGGGGGACCAGTACTTC.

V is TRBV4-1 and J is TRBJ2-1; D is unclear. CDR3 length: 14 amino acids. V was pared by 4 bases and J by 7 bases, with 14 bases between. Germline V gives CDR1 MGHRA, CDR2 YSYEKL. CDR3 in amino acids: CASSPSRLRNEQFF. As DNA, the CDR3 is TGCGCCAGCAGCCCTTCCCGACTCCGGAATGAGCAGTTCTTC.